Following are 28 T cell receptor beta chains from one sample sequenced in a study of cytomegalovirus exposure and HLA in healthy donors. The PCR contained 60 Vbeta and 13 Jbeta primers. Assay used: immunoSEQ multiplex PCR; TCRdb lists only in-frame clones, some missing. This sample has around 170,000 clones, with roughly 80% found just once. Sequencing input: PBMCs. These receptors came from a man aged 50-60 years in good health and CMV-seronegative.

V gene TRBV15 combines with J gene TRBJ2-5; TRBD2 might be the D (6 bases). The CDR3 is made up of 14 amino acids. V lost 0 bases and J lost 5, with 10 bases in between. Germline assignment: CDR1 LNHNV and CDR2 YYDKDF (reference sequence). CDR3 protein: CATSRDGGKETQYF. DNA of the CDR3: TGTGCCACCAGCAGAGATGGGGGGAAGGAGACCCAGTACTTC. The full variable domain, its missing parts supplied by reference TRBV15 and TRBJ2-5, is DAMVIQNPRYQVTQFGKPVTLSCSQTLNHNVMYWYQQKSSQAPKLLFHYYDKDFNNEADTPDNFQSRRPNTSFCFLDIRSPGLGDTAMYLCATSRDGGKETQYFGPGTRLLVL.

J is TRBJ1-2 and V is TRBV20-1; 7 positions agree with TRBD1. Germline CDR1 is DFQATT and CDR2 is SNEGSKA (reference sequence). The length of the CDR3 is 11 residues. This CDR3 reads CRGQGDRGYTF. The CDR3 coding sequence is TGCAGGGGACAAGGGGACAGAGGCTACACCTTC.

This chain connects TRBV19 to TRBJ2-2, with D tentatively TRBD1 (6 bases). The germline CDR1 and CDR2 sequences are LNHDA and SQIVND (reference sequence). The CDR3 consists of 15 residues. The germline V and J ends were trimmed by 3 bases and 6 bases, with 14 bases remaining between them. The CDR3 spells CASSIIQGSAGELFF. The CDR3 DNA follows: TGTGCCAGTAGTATCATACAGGGAAGTGCCGGGGAGCTGTTTTTT.

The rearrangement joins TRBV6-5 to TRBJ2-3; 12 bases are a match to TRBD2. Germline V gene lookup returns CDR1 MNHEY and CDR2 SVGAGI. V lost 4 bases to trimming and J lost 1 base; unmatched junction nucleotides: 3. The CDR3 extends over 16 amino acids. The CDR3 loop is CASSSWTSGGTDTQYF. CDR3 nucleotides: TGTGCCAGCAGTTCTTGGACTAGCGGGGGCACAGATACGCAGTATTTT.

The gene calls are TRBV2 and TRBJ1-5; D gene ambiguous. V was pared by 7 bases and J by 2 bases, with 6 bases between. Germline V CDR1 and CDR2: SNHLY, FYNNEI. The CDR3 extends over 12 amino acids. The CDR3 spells CASTPGNQPQHF. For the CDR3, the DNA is TGTGCCAGCACCCCGGGCAATCAGCCCCAGCATTTT.

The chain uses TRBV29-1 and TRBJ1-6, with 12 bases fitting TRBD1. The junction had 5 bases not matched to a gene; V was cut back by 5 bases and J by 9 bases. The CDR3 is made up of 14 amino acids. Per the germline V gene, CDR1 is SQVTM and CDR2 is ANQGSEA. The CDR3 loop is CSVSGTGGISPLHF. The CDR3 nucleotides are TGCAGCGTTTCAGGGACAGGGGGCATTTCACCCCTCCACTTT.

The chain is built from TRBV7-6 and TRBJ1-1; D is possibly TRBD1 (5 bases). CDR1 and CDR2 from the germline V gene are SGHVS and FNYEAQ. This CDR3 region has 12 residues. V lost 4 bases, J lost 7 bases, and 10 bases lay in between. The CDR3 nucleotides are TGTGCCAGCAGCTCCCGGAGGGGTGAAGCTTTCTTT. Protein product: CASSSRRGEAFF.

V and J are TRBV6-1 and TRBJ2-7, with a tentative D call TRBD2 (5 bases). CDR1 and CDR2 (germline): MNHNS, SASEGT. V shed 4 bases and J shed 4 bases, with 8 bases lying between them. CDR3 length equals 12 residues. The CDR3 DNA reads TGTGCCAGCAGTGTCCCGGGGTACGAGCAGTACTTC. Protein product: CASSVPGYEQYF.

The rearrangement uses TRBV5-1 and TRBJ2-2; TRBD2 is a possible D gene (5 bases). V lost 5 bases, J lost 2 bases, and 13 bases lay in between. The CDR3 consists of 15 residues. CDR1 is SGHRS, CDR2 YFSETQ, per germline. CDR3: CASRVAAGNTGELFF. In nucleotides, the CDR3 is TGCGCCAGCAGAGTCGCGGCGGGTAACACCGGGGAGCTGTTTTTT. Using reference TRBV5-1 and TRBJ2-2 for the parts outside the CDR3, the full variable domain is KAGVTQTPRYLIKTRGQQVTLSCSPISGHRSVSWYQQTPGQGLQFLFEYFSETQRNKGNFPGRFSGRQFSNSRSEMNVSTLELGDSALYLCASRVAAGNTGELFFGEGSRLTVL.

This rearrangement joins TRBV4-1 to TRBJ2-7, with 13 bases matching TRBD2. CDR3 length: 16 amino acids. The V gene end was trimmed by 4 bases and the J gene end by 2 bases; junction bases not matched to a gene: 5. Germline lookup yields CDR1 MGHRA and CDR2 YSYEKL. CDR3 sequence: CASSPGLAGRTYEQYF. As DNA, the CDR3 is TGCGCCAGCAGCCCGGGACTAGCGGGGAGAACCTACGAGCAGTACTTC.

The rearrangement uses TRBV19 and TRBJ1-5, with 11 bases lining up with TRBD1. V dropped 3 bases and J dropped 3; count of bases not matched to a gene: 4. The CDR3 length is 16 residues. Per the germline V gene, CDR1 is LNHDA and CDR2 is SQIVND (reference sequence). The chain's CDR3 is CASSIGQGAINQPQHF. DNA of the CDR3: TGTGCCAGTAGTATCGGACAGGGGGCTATCAATCAGCCCCAGCATTTT. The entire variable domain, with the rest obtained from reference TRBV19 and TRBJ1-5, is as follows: DGGITQSPKYLFRKEGQNVTLSCEQNLNHDAMYWYRQDPGQGLRLIYYSQIVNDFQKGDIAEGYSVSREKKESFPLTVTSAQKNPTAFYLCASSIGQGAINQPQHFGDGTRLSIL.

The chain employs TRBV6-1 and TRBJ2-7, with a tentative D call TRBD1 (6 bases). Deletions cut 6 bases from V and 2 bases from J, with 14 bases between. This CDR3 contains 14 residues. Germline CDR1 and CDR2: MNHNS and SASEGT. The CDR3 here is CASSQQGSTYEQYF. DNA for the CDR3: TGTGCCAGCAGCCAACAGGGTTCTACCTACGAGCAGTACTTC.

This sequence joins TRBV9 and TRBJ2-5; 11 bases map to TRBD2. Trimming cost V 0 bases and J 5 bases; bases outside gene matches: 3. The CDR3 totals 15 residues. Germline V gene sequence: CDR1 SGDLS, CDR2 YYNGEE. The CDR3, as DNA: TGTGCCAGCAGCGTAGATAGCGGGGGGGACGAGACCCAGTACTTC. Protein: CASSVDSGGDETQYF.

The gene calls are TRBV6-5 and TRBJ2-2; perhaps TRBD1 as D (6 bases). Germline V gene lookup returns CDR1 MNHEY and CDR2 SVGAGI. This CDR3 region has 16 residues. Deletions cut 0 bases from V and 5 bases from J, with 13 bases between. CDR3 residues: CASSYSTGQRTGELFF. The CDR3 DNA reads TGTGCCAGCAGTTACTCGACGGGACAACGTACCGGGGAGCTGTTTTTT.

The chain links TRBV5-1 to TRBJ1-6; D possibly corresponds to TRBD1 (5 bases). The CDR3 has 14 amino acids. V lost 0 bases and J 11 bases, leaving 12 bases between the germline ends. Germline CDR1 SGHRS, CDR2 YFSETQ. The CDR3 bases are TGCGCCAGCAGCTTGGACGGGGGTAGGACACCCCTCCACTTT. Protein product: CASSLDGGRTPLHF.

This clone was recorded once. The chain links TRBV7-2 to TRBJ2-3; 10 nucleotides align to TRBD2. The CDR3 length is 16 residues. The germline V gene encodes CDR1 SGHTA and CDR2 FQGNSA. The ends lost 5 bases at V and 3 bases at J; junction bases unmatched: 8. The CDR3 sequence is CASSLRTSGRTDTQYF. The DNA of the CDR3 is TGTGCCAGCAGCCTCCGGACTAGCGGTCGGACAGATACGCAGTATTTT.

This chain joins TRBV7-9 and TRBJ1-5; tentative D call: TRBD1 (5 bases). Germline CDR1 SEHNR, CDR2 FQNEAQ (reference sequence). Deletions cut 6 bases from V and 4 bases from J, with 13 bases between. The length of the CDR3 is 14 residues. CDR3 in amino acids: CASSPRDFNQPQHF. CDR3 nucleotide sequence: TGTGCCAGCAGTCCGCGGGACTTTAATCAGCCCCAGCATTTT.

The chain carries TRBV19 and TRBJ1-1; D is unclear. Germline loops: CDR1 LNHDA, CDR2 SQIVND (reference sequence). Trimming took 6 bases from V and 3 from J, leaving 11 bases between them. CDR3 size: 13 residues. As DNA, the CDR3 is TGTGCCAGTAGAGAATACAGAGACACTGAAGCTTTCTTT. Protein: CASREYRDTEAFF.

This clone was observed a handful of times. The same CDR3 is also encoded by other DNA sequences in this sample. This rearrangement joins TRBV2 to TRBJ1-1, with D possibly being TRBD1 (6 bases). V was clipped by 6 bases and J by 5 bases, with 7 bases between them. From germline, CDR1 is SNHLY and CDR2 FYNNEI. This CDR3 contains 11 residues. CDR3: CASRGGTEAFF. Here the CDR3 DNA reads TGTGCCAGCAGAGGGGGAACTGAAGCTTTCTTT.

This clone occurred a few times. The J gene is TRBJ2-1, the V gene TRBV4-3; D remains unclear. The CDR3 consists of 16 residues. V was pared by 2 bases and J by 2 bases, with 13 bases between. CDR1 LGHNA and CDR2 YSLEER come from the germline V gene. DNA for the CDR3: TGCGCCAGCAGCCAAACGCGAATTAGCCCCTACAATGAGCAGTTCTTC. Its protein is CASSQTRISPYNEQFF.

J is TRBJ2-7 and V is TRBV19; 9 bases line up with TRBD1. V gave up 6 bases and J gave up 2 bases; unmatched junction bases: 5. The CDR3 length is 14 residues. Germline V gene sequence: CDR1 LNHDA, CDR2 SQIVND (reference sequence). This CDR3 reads CASSAWTGAYEQYF. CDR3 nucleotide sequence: TGTGCCAGTAGCGCTTGGACAGGGGCCTACGAGCAGTACTTC.

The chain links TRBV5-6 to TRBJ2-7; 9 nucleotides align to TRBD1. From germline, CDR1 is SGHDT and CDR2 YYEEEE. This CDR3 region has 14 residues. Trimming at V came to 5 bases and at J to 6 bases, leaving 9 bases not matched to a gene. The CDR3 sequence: CASRTGQGYREQYF. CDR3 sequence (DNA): TGTGCCAGCAGAACAGGACAGGGGTATCGCGAGCAGTACTTC.

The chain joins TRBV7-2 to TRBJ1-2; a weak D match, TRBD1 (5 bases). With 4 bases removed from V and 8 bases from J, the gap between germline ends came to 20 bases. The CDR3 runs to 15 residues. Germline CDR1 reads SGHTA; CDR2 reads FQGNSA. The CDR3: CASSSAMGPSRGYTF. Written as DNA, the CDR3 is TGTGCCAGCAGCTCTGCTATGGGGCCGAGTAGGGGCTACACCTTC.

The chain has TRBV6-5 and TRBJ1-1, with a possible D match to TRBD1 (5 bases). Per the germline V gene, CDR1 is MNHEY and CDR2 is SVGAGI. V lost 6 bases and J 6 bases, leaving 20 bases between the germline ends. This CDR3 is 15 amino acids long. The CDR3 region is CASSPQVRGIAEAFF. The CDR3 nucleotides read TGTGCCAGCAGCCCTCAAGTACGGGGGATAGCTGAAGCTTTCTTT.

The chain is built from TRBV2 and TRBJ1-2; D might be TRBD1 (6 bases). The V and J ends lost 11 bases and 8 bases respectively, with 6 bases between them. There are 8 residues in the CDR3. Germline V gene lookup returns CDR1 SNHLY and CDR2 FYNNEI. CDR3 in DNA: TGTGCCGGGACAGGCTACACCTTC. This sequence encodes CAGTGYTF.

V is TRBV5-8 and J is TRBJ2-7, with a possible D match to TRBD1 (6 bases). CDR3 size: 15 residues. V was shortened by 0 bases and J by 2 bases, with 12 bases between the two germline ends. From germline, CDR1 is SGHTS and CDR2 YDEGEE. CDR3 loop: CASSLGVRGTYEQYF. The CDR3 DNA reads TGTGCCAGCAGCTTGGGGGTCAGGGGAACCTACGAGCAGTACTTC.

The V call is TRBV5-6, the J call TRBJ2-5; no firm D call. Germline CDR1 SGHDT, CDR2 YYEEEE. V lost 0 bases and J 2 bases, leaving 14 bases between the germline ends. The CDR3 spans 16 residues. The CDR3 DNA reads TGTGCCAGCAGCTTGGACAGCTACCGAAAACAAGAGACCCAGTACTTC. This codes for CASSLDSYRKQETQYF.

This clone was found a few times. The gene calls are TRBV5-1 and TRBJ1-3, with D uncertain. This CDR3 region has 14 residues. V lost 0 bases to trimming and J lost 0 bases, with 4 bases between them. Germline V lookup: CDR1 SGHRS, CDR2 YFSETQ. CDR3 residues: CASSLGLSGNTIYF. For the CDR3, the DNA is TGCGCCAGCAGCTTGGGGCTCTCTGGAAACACCATATATTTT.